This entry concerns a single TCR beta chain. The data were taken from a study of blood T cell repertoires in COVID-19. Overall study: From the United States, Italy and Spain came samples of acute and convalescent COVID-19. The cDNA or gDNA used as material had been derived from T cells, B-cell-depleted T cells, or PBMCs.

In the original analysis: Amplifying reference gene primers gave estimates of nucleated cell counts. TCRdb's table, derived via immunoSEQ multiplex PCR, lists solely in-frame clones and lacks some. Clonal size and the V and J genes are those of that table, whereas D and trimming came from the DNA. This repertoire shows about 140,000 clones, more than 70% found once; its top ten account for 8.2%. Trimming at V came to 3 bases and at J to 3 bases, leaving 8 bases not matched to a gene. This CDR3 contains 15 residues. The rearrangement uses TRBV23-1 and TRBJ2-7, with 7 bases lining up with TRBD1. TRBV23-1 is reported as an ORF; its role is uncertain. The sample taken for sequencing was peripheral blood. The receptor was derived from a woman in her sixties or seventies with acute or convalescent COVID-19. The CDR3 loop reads CASSQRDRRSYEQYF. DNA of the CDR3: TGCGCCAGCAGTCAGAGGGACAGACGGAGCTACGAGCAGTACTTC.